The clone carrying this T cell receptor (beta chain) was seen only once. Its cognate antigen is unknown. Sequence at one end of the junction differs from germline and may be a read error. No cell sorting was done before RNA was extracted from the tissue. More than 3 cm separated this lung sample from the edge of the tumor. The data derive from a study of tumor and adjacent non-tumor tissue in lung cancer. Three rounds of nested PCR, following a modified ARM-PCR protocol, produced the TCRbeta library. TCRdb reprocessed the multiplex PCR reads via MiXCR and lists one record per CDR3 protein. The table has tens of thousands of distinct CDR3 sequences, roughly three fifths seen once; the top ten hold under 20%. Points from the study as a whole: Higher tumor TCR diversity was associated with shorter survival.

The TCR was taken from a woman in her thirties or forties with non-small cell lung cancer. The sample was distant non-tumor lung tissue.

This CDR3 reads CTISRESSGSRYNEQFF. Written as DNA, the CDR3 is TGTACCATCAGTAGGGAGTCTAGCGGGAGCCGGTACAATGAGCAGTTCTTC. This rearrangement joins TRBV10-3 to TRBJ2-1; 10 nucleotides line up with TRBD2. Germline V CDR1 and CDR2: ENHRY, SYGVKD. The CDR3 spans 17 residues.